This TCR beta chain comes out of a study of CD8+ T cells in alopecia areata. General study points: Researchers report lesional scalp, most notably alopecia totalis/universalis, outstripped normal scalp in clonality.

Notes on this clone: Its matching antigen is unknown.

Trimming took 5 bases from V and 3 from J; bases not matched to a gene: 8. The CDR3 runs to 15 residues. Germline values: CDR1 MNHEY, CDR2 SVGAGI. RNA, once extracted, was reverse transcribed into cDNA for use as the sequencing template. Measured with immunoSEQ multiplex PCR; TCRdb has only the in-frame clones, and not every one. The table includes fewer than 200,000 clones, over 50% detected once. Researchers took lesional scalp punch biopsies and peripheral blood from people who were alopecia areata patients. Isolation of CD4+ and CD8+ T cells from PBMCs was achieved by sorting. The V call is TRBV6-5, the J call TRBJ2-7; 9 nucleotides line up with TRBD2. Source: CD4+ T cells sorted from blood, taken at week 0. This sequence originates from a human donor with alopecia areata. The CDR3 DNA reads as TGTGCCAGCAGTGGCATGGCGGGGGGGAACTACGAGCAGTACTTC. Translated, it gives CASSGMAGGNYEQYF.